Following are 16 T cell receptor beta chains from one sample sequenced in a study of Ad26.COV2.S vaccination and SARS-CoV-2 variants. Repertoires were generated with immunoSEQ multiplex PCR, while TCRdb's copy carries only in-frame clones and drops some. The sample holds around 450,000 clones, 70% to 90% seen once. Indicated treatment: over 15 received Ad26.COV2.S at low or high dose, single or two shots; several received placebo; per-sample allocation not given. Sample collection was performed on day 63 after the first vaccine or placebo injection. Sample: peripheral blood, taken in a trial of Ad26.COV2.S vaccine versus placebo. Source of these receptors: a person between 18 and 59 years old who received the Ad26.COV2.S COVID-19 vaccine or a placebo.

The genes are TRBV7-3 and TRBJ2-1; 9 nucleotides line up with TRBD2. Per the germline V gene, CDR1 is SGHTA and CDR2 is FQGTGA. The CDR3 contains 15 residues. Trimming took 4 bases from V and 7 from J; bases not matched to a gene: 8. CDR3 sequence (DNA): TGTGCCAGCAGCTCTCAGCTAGCGGGGAGTAATGAGCAGTTCTTC. It specifies CASSSQLAGSNEQFF.

This clone has just one count. The chain joins TRBV5-6 to TRBJ2-1, with unresolved D. Germline V CDR1 and CDR2: SGHDT, YYEEEE. This CDR3 is built from 14 residues. The germline V and J ends were trimmed by 1 base and 4 bases, with 9 bases remaining between them. The DNA of the CDR3 is TGTGCCAGCAGCTTGTTTCCAGATTACAATGAGCAGTTCTTC. Its translation is CASSLFPDYNEQFF.

The rearrangement links TRBV2 to TRBJ2-3; 7 bases match TRBD1. V shed 6 bases and J 0 bases; nucleotides not matched to a gene: 12. Per the germline V gene, CDR1 is SNHLY and CDR2 is FYNNEI. CDR3 size: 17 residues. The CDR3 sequence is CASRGRGIRTSTDTQYF. The CDR3 DNA is TGTGCCAGCAGGGGCAGGGGGATAAGGACTAGCACAGATACGCAGTATTTT.

Comments on this clone: The same CDR3 also results from other DNA sequences found in this sample. The chain combines TRBV19 with TRBJ1-6; no clear D gene. V dropped 3 bases and J dropped 5 bases, with 5 bases sitting between them. This CDR3 has 13 amino acids. CDR1 and CDR2 (germline): LNHDA, SQIVND (reference sequence). The CDR3 DNA is TGTGCCAGTAGTATCGGGAATAATTCACCCCTCCACTTT. Protein: CASSIGNNSPLHF.

The chain couples TRBV5-6 to TRBJ2-1; 7 bases are shared with TRBD2. The CDR3 is made up of 15 amino acids. In germline, CDR1 is SGHDT, CDR2 YYEEEE. V lost 0 bases, J lost 6 bases, and 6 bases stayed unmatched. This CDR3 reads CASSLDSGVTNEQFF. CDR3 in DNA: TGTGCCAGCAGCTTGGACAGCGGGGTTACCAATGAGCAGTTCTTC.

This clone has only a few counts. The chain recombines TRBV29-1 with TRBJ1-5, with D unclear. V lost 6 bases and J lost 7, with 22 bases in between. Germline V gene sequence: CDR1 SQVTM, CDR2 ANQGSEA. The CDR3 extends over 15 amino acids. The CDR3, as DNA: TGCAGCGTCGGAAGGTGCGACCCGTTATACCAGCCCCAGCATTTT. It translates to CSVGRCDPLYQPQHF.

The chain joins TRBV5-1 to TRBJ2-3; 13 positions match TRBD2. The CDR3 is 17 residues long. J was trimmed by 2 bases and V by 6 bases; bases with no gene match: 9. Germline CDR1 SGHRS, CDR2 YFSETQ. CDR3 sequence (DNA): TGCGCCAGCACCCCTAGGACTAGCGGGGGCCTCACAGATACGCAGTATTTT. It specifies CASTPRTSGGLTDTQYF. Filled out from reference TRBV5-1 and TRBJ2-3, the complete variable domain reads KAGVTQTPRYLIKTRGQQVTLSCSPISGHRSVSWYQQTPGQGLQFLFEYFSETQRNKGNFPGRFSGRQFSNSRSEMNVSTLELGDSALYLCASTPRTSGGLTDTQYFGPGTRLTVL.

DNA of the CDR3: TGTGCCAGCAGTTCCACAAGGGGGCCCGACTACAATGAGCAGTTCTTC. It encodes CASSSTRGPDYNEQFF. The chain is built from TRBV2 and TRBJ2-1; 7 bases agree with TRBD1. J was trimmed by 3 bases and V by 5 bases; bases with no gene match: 10. CDR1 and CDR2 (germline): SNHLY, FYNNEI. This CDR3 spans 16 amino acids.

This sequence joins TRBV4-3 and TRBJ2-7; TRBD2 might be the D (5 bases). V lost 1 base and J 4 bases, leaving 14 bases between the germline ends. This CDR3 has 15 residues. Germline CDR1 and CDR2: LGHNA and YSLEER. Here the CDR3 DNA reads TGCGCCAGCAGCCAAGCAAGGGAGAGAAGTTACGAGCAGTACTTC. Residues: CASSQARERSYEQYF.

This rearrangement joins TRBV6-5 to TRBJ2-3; D remains ambiguous. CDR1 MNHEY and CDR2 SVGAGI come from the germline V gene. With 5 bases removed from V and 2 bases from J, the gap between germline ends came to 11 bases. This CDR3 contains 14 residues. This CDR3 reads CASSPIGSTDTQYF. The CDR3 DNA reads TGTGCCAGCAGTCCCATCGGATCCACAGATACGCAGTATTTT.

The chain recombines TRBV3-1 (or the pseudogene TRBV3-2) with TRBJ2-5, with 7 bases fitting TRBD1. The CDR3 contains 15 residues. V lost 5 bases and J lost 5; bases outside the gene matches: 11. In germline, CDR1 is LGHDT, CDR2 YNNKEL (reference sequence). CDR3 DNA sequence: TGTGCCAGCAGCGCGACCCGACAGGGCCGGGAGACCCAGTACTTC. Its translation is CASSATRQGRETQYF.

The rearrangement links TRBV15 to TRBJ2-1; D gene uncertain. The CDR3 has 14 amino acids. Germline V gene sequence: CDR1 LNHNV, CDR2 YYDKDF (reference sequence). Trimming left V 1 base short and J 6 bases short, with 10 bases between. CDR3 protein: CATSRGWTANEQFF. The CDR3 DNA reads TGTGCCACCAGCAGAGGGTGGACGGCCAATGAGCAGTTCTTC.

The rearrangement uses TRBV5-1 and TRBJ2-7; 10 nucleotides align to TRBD2. The CDR3 extends over 13 amino acids. The V and J ends lost 5 bases and 6 bases, in that order; junction bases with no gene match: 5. The germline V gene has CDR1 SGHRS and CDR2 YFSETQ. The CDR3 DNA is TGCGCCAGCAGTCGGAGCGGGGGGGTCGAGCAGTACTTC. Amino acids: CASSRSGGVEQYF. The whole variable domain, filled in from reference TRBV5-1 and TRBJ2-7, reads KAGVTQTPRYLIKTRGQQVTLSCSPISGHRSVSWYQQTPGQGLQFLFEYFSETQRNKGNFPGRFSGRQFSNSRSEMNVSTLELGDSALYLCASSRSGGVEQYFGPGTRLTVT.

The chain uses TRBV7-2 and TRBJ1-1; tentative D call: TRBD1 (6 bases). CDR1 and CDR2 (germline): SGHTA, FQGNSA. V shed 5 bases and J shed 4 bases, with 17 bases lying between them. The CDR3 contains 15 residues. The chain's CDR3 is CASSTRRGQPTEAFF. The CDR3 DNA follows: TGTGCCAGCAGCACCCGTCGGGGGCAGCCCACTGAAGCTTTCTTT.

The chain links TRBV5-5 to TRBJ1-3, with unresolved D. The germline V gene has CDR1 SGHKS and CDR2 YYEKEE (reference sequence). The CDR3 length is 16 residues. V shed 0 bases and J shed 0 bases, with 10 bases lying between them. The CDR3 sequence is CASSLGLWSSGNTIYF. CDR3 DNA sequence: TGTGCCAGCAGCTTGGGCCTTTGGAGCTCTGGAAACACCATATATTTT. The full variable domain, rest sourced from reference TRBV5-5 and TRBJ1-3, is DAGVTQSPTHLIKTRGQQVTLRCSPISGHKSVSWYQQVLGQGPQFIFQYYEKEERGRGNFPDRFSARQFPNYSSELNVNALLLGDSALYLCASSLGLWSSGNTIYFGEGSWLTVV.

The genes are TRBV7-3 and TRBJ1-2, with TRBD1 matching 9 bases. The CDR3 runs to 15 residues. The germline V gene encodes CDR1 SGHTA and CDR2 FQGTGA. Losses at the gene ends were 4 bases for V and 7 bases for J; bases not matched to a gene: 10. CDR3 nucleotides: TGTGCCAGCAGCTCCCTCCCGGGACAGGGTAGTGGCTACACCTTC. This gives the protein CASSSLPGQGSGYTF. Variable domain in full (rest from reference TRBV7-3 and TRBJ1-2): GAGVSQTPSNKVTEKGKYVELRCDPISGHTALYWYRQSLGQGPEFLIYFQGTGAADDSGLPNDRFFAVRPEGSVSTLKIQRTERGDSAVYLCASSSLPGQGSGYTFGSGTRLTVV.